This T cell receptor (beta chain) derives from a study of blood T cell repertoires in COVID-19. The overall study: Sites in the United States, Italy and Spain provided acute and convalescent COVID-19 samples. Sources were T cells, B-cell-depleted T cells, or PBMCs; the material itself was cDNA or gDNA.

V dropped 4 bases and J dropped 8; count of bases not matched to a gene: 3. Germline assignment: CDR1 KGHSH and CDR2 LQKENI. This CDR3 is built from 14 residues. Per the authors' pipeline: Amplified reference gene primers provided the basis for estimating nucleated cell counts. Clones were sequenced by immunoSEQ multiplex PCR, and TCRdb holds only the in-frame ones, with some missing. V and J calls and clone size are given by that table; D and trimming were obtained from the DNA. Here the sample spans more than 85,000 clones, 70% to 90% being singletons. Sequencing was carried out using peripheral blood. The receptor comes from a woman in her forties or fifties with acute or convalescent COVID-19. The chain joins TRBV18 to TRBJ1-4; 11 nucleotides match TRBD1. CDR3 nucleotide sequence: TGTGCCAGCTCACAGGACAGGGGGCGAGAAAAACTGTTTTTT. Amino acids: CASSQDRGREKLFF. Looking up the rest from reference TRBV18 and TRBJ1-4 gives the full variable domain: NAGVMQNPRHLVRRRGQEARLRCSPMKGHSHVYWYRQLPEEGLKFMVYLQKENIIDESGMPKERFSAEFPKEGPSILRIQQVVRGDSAAYFCASSQDRGREKLFFGSGTQLSVL.